The 24 T cell receptor beta chains below come from one sample, sequenced in a study of blood T cell repertoires in COVID-19. Data came from immunoSEQ multiplex PCR; TCRdb stores just in-frame clones and leaves some out. The sample shows roughly 120,000 clones, approximately 87% of them seen only once. The sample was peripheral blood. The origin of the receptors is an older man who had recovered from COVID-19.

Remarks on this clone: Its ends do not fully match the called genes, so a read error is possible. This chain connects TRBV2 to TRBJ1-2; maybe TRBD1 (6 bases). This CDR3 is 15 amino acids long. Germline V lookup: CDR1 SNHLY, CDR2 FYNNEI. The CDR3 loop is CASSEGEGVVYGYTF. The CDR3 bases are TGTGCCAGCAGCGAAGGTGAGGGGGTGGTCTATGGCTACACCTTC.

The CDR3 nucleotides read TGTGCCAGCAGTGCTAGCGGGGGGGCCGGGACGCAGTATTTT. Translated: CASSASGGAGTQYF. The chain employs TRBV3-1 (or the pseudogene TRBV3-2) and TRBJ2-3; 12 bases agree with TRBD2. The CDR3 is 14 residues long. Germline CDR1 is LGHDT and CDR2 is YNNKEL (reference sequence). J gave up 9 bases and V 6 bases, and 7 bases lay outside the gene matches.

V usage is TRBV7-3 and J usage is TRBJ2-4; D call uncertain. V shed 2 bases and J shed 7 bases, with 9 bases lying between them. CDR1 is SGHTA and CDR2 is FQGTGA in the germline V gene. The CDR3 is made up of 13 amino acids. The CDR3, as DNA: TGTGCCAGCAGCTTATCGTCTGAGAACATTCAGTACTTC. Residues: CASSLSSENIQYF.

This clone was recorded at least ten times. The V and J genes are TRBV7-2 and TRBJ1-2; perhaps TRBD1 as D (6 bases). Trimming left V 5 bases short and J 12 bases short, with 19 bases between. CDR1 is SGHTA and CDR2 is FQGNSA in the germline V gene. The CDR3 consists of 13 residues. CDR3 region: CASSLQLDRSNTF. The CDR3 DNA sequence: TGTGCCAGCAGCCTCCAGCTGGACAGATCTAACACCTTC.

This clone has a handful of counts. J is TRBJ2-2 and V is TRBV10-1, with D tentatively TRBD1 (6 bases). CDR1 is WNHNN, CDR2 SYGVQD, per germline (reference sequence). V was clipped by 6 bases and J by 3 bases, with 11 bases between them. This CDR3 region has 14 residues. The CDR3 region is CASSRDIYTGELFF. CDR3 bases: TGCGCCAGCAGCCGGGACATCTACACCGGGGAGCTGTTTTTT.

The count of this clone is one. The chain uses TRBV28 and TRBJ1-2; 8 nucleotides line up with TRBD1. After removal of 1 base from V and 4 bases from J, the junction contained 5 bases not matched to a gene. CDR1 MDHEN and CDR2 SYDVKM come from the germline V gene. This CDR3 region has 15 residues. The CDR3 DNA reads TGTGCCAGCAGTTTATTCCAGGGGGCTCTCTATGGCTACACCTTC. This encodes CASSLFQGALYGYTF.

The chain employs TRBV7-9 and TRBJ2-1, with D uncertain. The CDR3 contains 11 residues. The V and J ends lost 1 base and 8 bases respectively, with 3 bases between them. Germline CDR1 SEHNR, CDR2 FQNEAQ (reference sequence). The CDR3 is CASSLDYEQFF. The CDR3 bases are TGTGCCAGCAGCTTAGACTATGAGCAGTTCTTC.

The chain couples TRBV6-2 or TRBV6-3 to TRBJ2-5; TRBD1 agrees at 9 bases. Unmatched junction bases numbered 11, after V lost 4 bases and J lost 5 bases. The CDR3 spans 16 residues. Germline loops: CDR1 MNHEY, CDR2 SVGEGT. DNA for the CDR3: TGTGCCAGCAGTTCTCCCCGACAGGGGGATTTGGAGACCCAGTACTTC. Translation gives CASSSPRQGDLETQYF.

The V and J genes are TRBV7-3 and TRBJ2-2; D unclear. The CDR3 spans 16 residues. The germline V gene encodes CDR1 SGHTA and CDR2 FQGTGA. Trimming took 2 bases from V and 3 from J, leaving 13 bases between them. The CDR3 DNA follows: TGTGCCAGCAGCTTATTCTCCGGGTCGGACACCGGGGAGCTGTTTTTT. Amino acids: CASSLFSGSDTGELFF.

The chain is built from TRBV11-3 and TRBJ2-2, with D possibly being TRBD2 (6 bases). CDR1 is SGHNT, CDR2 YENEEA, per germline. The CDR3 spans 15 residues. The ends were cut back, 5 bases at V and 0 bases at J, with 10 bases in the middle. CDR3 residues: CASSPGGANTGELFF. The DNA of the CDR3 is TGTGCCAGCAGCCCCGGCGGGGCGAACACCGGGGAGCTGTTTTTT.

V and J are TRBV10-3 and TRBJ1-2; no definite D call. The CDR3 runs to 15 residues. Germline V gene sequence: CDR1 ENHRY, CDR2 SYGVKD. V was shortened by 0 bases and J by 5 bases, with 13 bases between the two germline ends. CDR3 nucleotide sequence: TGTGCCATCAGTGAGTCGCACGGAGGTGGATATGGCTACACCTTC. This translates into CAISESHGGGYGYTF.

The chain links TRBV7-3 to TRBJ1-1, with D possibly TRBD1 on 5 matching bases. This CDR3 is built from 15 residues. With 0 bases removed from V and 1 base from J, the gap between germline ends came to 9 bases. Germline CDR1 reads SGHTA; CDR2 reads FQGTGA. The DNA for the CDR3 is TGTGCCAGCAGCTTAACGGTGACAGAGAACACTGAAGCTTTCTTT. Translating gives CASSLTVTENTEAFF.

The chain is built from TRBV6-1 and TRBJ2-7; D might be TRBD2 (6 bases). The CDR3 is made up of 13 amino acids. Trimming left V 3 bases short and J 9 bases short, with 15 bases between. CDR1 is MNHNS and CDR2 is SASEGT in the germline V gene. This CDR3 reads CASSEDYLGMQYF. Here the CDR3 DNA reads TGTGCCAGCAGTGAGGACTATCTCGGAATGCAGTACTTC.

The chain couples TRBV27 to TRBJ2-7; 7 bases are shared with TRBD1. V lost 4 bases to trimming and J lost 2 bases; unmatched junction nucleotides: 8. CDR3 length equals 15 residues. From germline, CDR1 is MNHEY and CDR2 SMNVEV (reference sequence). The CDR3 DNA sequence: TGTGCCAGCAGTTCCTCCCACAGGGGCGCCTACGAGCAGTACTTC. It specifies CASSSSHRGAYEQYF.

The J gene is TRBJ1-2, the V gene TRBV6-2 or TRBV6-3, with 10 bases fitting TRBD1. The CDR3 length is 19 residues. J was trimmed by 8 bases and V by 0 bases; bases with no gene match: 18. CDR1 is MNHEY, CDR2 SVGEGT, per germline. CDR3: CASSYSIDWARQGANGYTF. DNA of the CDR3: TGTGCCAGCAGTTACTCGATTGATTGGGCAAGACAGGGGGCGAACGGCTACACCTTC.

The chain uses TRBV10-3 and TRBJ2-1; D is possibly TRBD2 (6 bases). This CDR3 comprises 13 residues. CDR1 and CDR2 (germline): ENHRY, SYGVKD. V lost 6 bases and J lost 9, with 15 bases in between. The CDR3 loop reads CAIREGQGGEQFF. The DNA of the CDR3 is TGTGCCATCAGGGAGGGTCAGGGTGGTGAGCAGTTCTTC.

The rearrangement uses TRBV7-9 and TRBJ2-2; 8 bases map to TRBD1. V was pared by 11 bases and J by 6 bases, with 8 bases of the junction left unmatched. The length of the CDR3 is 13 residues. CDR1 is SEHNR, CDR2 FQNEAQ, per germline (reference sequence). The CDR3 spells CAFEQGAPGELFF. The CDR3 nucleotides are TGTGCCTTCGAGCAGGGGGCGCCCGGGGAGCTGTTTTTT.

This chain uses TRBV6-4 with TRBJ2-1; 13 nucleotides line up with TRBD2. The CDR3 runs 15 residues. Trimming at V came to 6 bases and at J to 6 bases, leaving 5 bases not matched to a gene. The germline V gene encodes CDR1 MRHNA and CDR2 SNTAGT. The CDR3 region is CASSTLAGGSNEQFF. The CDR3 region has the DNA TGTGCCAGCAGCACACTAGCGGGGGGGTCCAATGAGCAGTTCTTC.

The V call is TRBV5-8, the J call TRBJ2-7; TRBD1 agrees at 9 bases. Germline trimming cut 1 base from V and 4 bases from J; bases unmatched to any gene: 6. Germline-derived CDR1 and CDR2 are SGHTS and YDEGEE. This CDR3 spans 15 amino acids. CDR3 residues: CASSLWTGVIYEQYF. The CDR3 DNA reads as TGTGCCAGCAGCTTGTGGACAGGGGTAATTTACGAGCAGTACTTC.

CDR3 loop: CASSSWGQGAEAFF. The CDR3 DNA reads as TGTGCCAGCAGCTCTTGGGGACAGGGGGCTGAAGCTTTCTTT. The chain uses TRBV7-9 and TRBJ1-1; TRBD1 matches 11 bases. The CDR3 totals 14 residues. The V gene end was trimmed by 4 bases and the J gene end by 6 bases; junction bases not matched to a gene: 4. Germline V gives CDR1 SEHNR, CDR2 FQNEAQ (reference sequence).

This rearrangement joins TRBV6-1 to TRBJ2-4; a possible D gene is TRBD1 (5 bases). Trimming shortened V by 2 bases and J by 0 bases, and 14 bases separated the two germline ends. Germline values: CDR1 MNHNS, CDR2 SASEGT. The CDR3 runs to 17 residues. CDR3 protein: CASSELSTGLAKNIQYF. DNA of the CDR3: TGTGCCAGCAGTGAACTGAGTACAGGCCTAGCCAAAAACATTCAGTACTTC.

This sequence joins TRBV11-1 and TRBJ2-7; TRBD1 matches at 10 bases. Germline-derived CDR1 and CDR2 are SGHAT and FQDESV (reference sequence). The CDR3 has 16 amino acids. The V gene end was trimmed by 4 bases and the J gene end by 5 bases; junction bases not matched to a gene: 11. CDR3 in amino acids: CASSSRDRGSRHEQYF. The CDR3 DNA is TGTGCCAGCAGCTCACGGGACAGGGGTTCCAGGCACGAGCAGTACTTC.

The rearrangement joins TRBV4-1 to TRBJ1-1; D remains ambiguous. Looked up from germline, CDR1 is MGHRA and CDR2 is YSYEKL. V gave up 1 base and J gave up 5 bases, with 11 bases separating them. This CDR3 region has 14 residues. CDR3 sequence (DNA): TGCGCCAGCAGCCAAGTTCTCCAGCGAACTGAAGCTTTCTTT. It codes for CASSQVLQRTEAFF.

V usage is TRBV5-6 and J usage is TRBJ2-3; D may be TRBD1 (5 bases). Between the trimmed V and J ends, which lost 2 bases and 5 bases, there was a span of 9 bases. This CDR3 comprises 13 residues. Germline-derived CDR1 and CDR2 are SGHDT and YYEEEE. The CDR3 loop reads CASSFQGLDTQYF. The CDR3 nucleotides are TGTGCCAGCAGCTTTCAGGGCTTAGATACGCAGTATTTT. The full variable domain, with the rest looked up from reference TRBV5-6 and TRBJ2-3, is DAGVTQSPTHLIKTRGQQVTLRCSPKSGHDTVSWYQQALGQGPQFIFQYYEEEERQRGNFPDRFSGHQFPNYSSELNVNALLLGDSALYLCASSFQGLDTQYFGPGTRLTVL.